The rows below give T cell receptor beta chains drawn from one sample of a study of PD-1 and CTLA-4 blockade in melanoma. Assay: immunoSEQ multiplex PCR; the TCRdb copy retains only in-frame clones and omits some. Of roughly 30,000 clones in the sample, approximately 90% were seen once. The source material was CD8+ T cells from peripheral blood, sampled from a patient given anti-PD-1 treatment. The receptors originated from a human donor with melanoma. Each CDR3 is given with its conserved first and last residue. Each record gives: clone size, D gene, CDR3 length, J gene, V gene, CDR3 protein, CDR3 DNA. The D gene is left open where the match is weak. Size values are once, few and many counts, or a class for expanded clones, and some rows have none.

NA,NA,15,TRBJ1-5,TRBV30,CAWSHDGNSNQPQHF,TGTGCCTGGAGTCATGACGGCAATAGCAATCAGCCCCAGCATTTT
NA,NA,11,TRBJ1-1,TRBV7-8,CASSLEFEAFF,TGTGCCAGCAGCTTAGAGTTTGAAGCTTTCTTT
NA,TRBD2,13,TRBJ2-7,TRBV27,CASGLAGNYEQYF,TGTGCCAGCGGTCTAGCGGGGAACTACGAGCAGTACTTC
NA,TRBD1,15,TRBJ1-1,TRBV25-1,CASSESRQGATEAFF,TGTGCCAGCAGTGAATCTCGACAGGGGGCCACTGAAGCTTTCTTT
NA,TRBD1,19,TRBJ1-6,TRBV7-9,CASSFRVAGTGGRNSPLHF,TGTGCCAGCAGCTTTAGGGTGGCCGGGACAGGGGGCAGAAATTCACCCCTCCACTTT
NA,TRBD2,19,TRBJ2-2,TRBV28,CASSDVPSGAQPNTGELFF,TGTGCCAGCAGTGATGTGCCTAGCGGAGCACAACCGAACACCGGGGAGCTGTTTTTT
NA,NA,16,TRBJ1-1,TRBV7-9,CASSLRPKRENTEAFF,TGTGCCAGCAGCTTAAGGCCTAAAAGGGAGAACACTGAAGCTTTCTTT
NA,NA,10,TRBJ1-1,TRBV6-5,CASRGTEAFF,TGTGCCAGCAGAGGGACTGAAGCTTTCTTT
once,TRBD2,15,TRBJ2-7,TRBV9,CASSVEVGGSYEQYF,TGTGCCAGCAGCGTCGAGGTGGGCGGGAGCTACGAGCAGTACTTC
NA,NA,15,TRBJ1-6,TRBV6-5,CAAVNGHGTDSPLHF,TGTGCAGCAGTGAATGGACATGGGACCGATTCACCCCTCCACTTT
NA,TRBD2,14,TRBJ2-7,TRBV27,CASSLAGVGYEQYF,TGTGCCAGCAGTTTAGCGGGAGTTGGCTACGAGCAGTACTTC
NA,TRBD2,15,TRBJ2-1,TRBV27,CASSLRLAGKYEQFF,TGTGCCAGCAGTTTAAGGCTAGCGGGAAAGTATGAGCAGTTCTTC
NA,TRBD2,19,TRBJ2-1,TRBV7-9,CASSLLRRGLAGTYNEQFF,TGTGCCAGCAGCTTGTTAAGAAGGGGACTAGCGGGGACCTACAATGAGCAGTTCTTC
NA,NA,13,TRBJ2-4,TRBV7-2,CASSLPGRDIQYF,TGTGCCAGCAGCTTACCAGGCCGAGACATTCAGTACTTC
NA,NA,16,TRBJ2-7,TRBV2,CASSEDTGLSFYEQYF,TGTGCCAGCAGTGAAGATACAGGTCTGTCTTTCTACGAGCAGTACTTC
NA,NA,15,TRBJ2-1,TRBV27,CASSFGLQGGNEQFF,TGTGCCAGCAGTTTTGGTTTGCAAGGCGGGAATGAGCAGTTCTTC
once,NA,14,TRBJ2-3,TRBV27,CASSLNGGTDTQYF,TGTGCCAGCAGTTTAAACGGCGGCACAGATACGCAGTATTTT
NA,NA,15,TRBJ1-1,TRBV11-2,CASSSQEVRDAEAFF,TGTGCCAGCAGCTCACAGGAGGTTCGGGACGCTGAAGCTTTCTTT
NA,NA,15,TRBJ2-5,TRBV19,CASSIDPLGRETQYF,TGTGCCAGTAGTATAGACCCGCTTGGGAGGGAGACCCAGTACTTC
NA,TRBD1,12,TRBJ1-2,TRBV18,CASSRTGEGYTF,TGTGCCAGCTCACGGACAGGGGAAGGCTACACCTTC
NA,TRBD1,14,TRBJ2-2,TRBV9,CASSGQGNTGELFF,TGTGCCAGCAGCGGACAGGGGAACACCGGGGAGCTGTTTTTT
NA,NA,15,TRBJ1-2,TRBV7-9,CASSFWGAGNYGYTF,TGTGCCAGCAGCTTCTGGGGCGCTGGAAACTATGGCTACACCTTC
NA,NA,8,TRBJ2-5,TRBV6-4,CATPPQYF,TGTGCCACCCCACCCCAGTACTTC
NA,NA,15,TRBJ1-1,TRBV6-5,CASGKGREWYTEAFF,TGTGCCAGCGGTAAGGGGAGGGAATGGTACACTGAAGCTTTCTTT
NA,NA,16,TRBJ1-1,TRBV28,CASSLIPGSWGTEAFF,TGTGCCAGCAGTCTCATTCCCGGGAGCTGGGGCACTGAAGCTTTCTTT
NA,NA,13,TRBJ1-2,TRBV7-9,CASSSGDWYGYTF,TGTGCCAGCAGCTCAGGGGACTGGTATGGCTACACCTTC
NA,TRBD2,11,TRBJ2-7,TRBV27,CASPGRERQYF,TGTGCCAGCCCCGGGAGGGAGAGGCAGTACTTC
NA,TRBD2,18,TRBJ2-5,TRBV10-3,CAISESDSGGRYQETQYF,TGTGCCATCAGTGAGTCAGATAGCGGGGGCCGGTACCAAGAGACCCAGTACTTC
once,NA,13,TRBJ1-1,TRBV29-1,CSVEEGRVLEAFF,TGCAGCGTTGAAGAAGGCAGGGTATTAGAAGCTTTCTTT
NA,TRBD2,16,TRBJ2-1,TRBV6-5,CASSYSRTSGRAKQFF,TGTGCCAGCAGTTACTCTCGGACTAGCGGGAGGGCCAAGCAGTTCTTC
NA,NA,14,TRBJ1-1,TRBV6-4,CASSEWGGNTEAFF,TGTGCCAGCAGTGAATGGGGGGGGAACACTGAAGCTTTCTTT
NA,TRBD2,15,TRBJ2-5,TRBV30,CACSRSSGPGETQYF,TGTGCCTGCTCCAGGAGTAGCGGGCCCGGGGAGACCCAGTACTTC
NA,NA,12,TRBJ2-3,TRBV7-6,CASSPDTDTQYF,TGTGCCAGCAGCCCAGACACAGATACGCAGTATTTT
NA,NA,14,TRBJ1-1,TRBV6-2/TRBV6-3,CASSYAVLITEAFF,TGTGCCAGCAGTTACGCGGTTCTGATCACTGAAGCTTTCTTT
NA,TRBD2,13,TRBJ2-1,TRBV9,CASSSGGTGEQFF,TGTGCCAGCAGCTCCGGGGGGACGGGTGAGCAGTTCTTC
NA,TRBD2,14,TRBJ2-5,TRBV30,CAWSPPSGEETQYF,TGTGCCTGGAGTCCGCCTAGCGGGGAAGAGACCCAGTACTTC
NA,TRBD1,13,TRBJ2-7,TRBV2,CASLWTGGDEQYF,TGTGCCAGCCTCTGGACAGGGGGCGACGAGCAGTACTTC
NA,TRBD1,17,TRBJ1-1,TRBV19,CASSIDQGAGKNTEAFF,TGTGCCAGTAGTATAGATCAGGGGGCAGGGAAGAACACTGAAGCTTTCTTT
NA,NA,15,TRBJ2-2,TRBV13,CASSLGRVNTGELFF,TGTGCCAGCAGCTTAGGAAGGGTAAACACCGGGGAGCTGTTTTTT
NA,NA,12,TRBJ1-1,TRBV25-1,CASSASNTEAFF,TGTGCCAGCAGTGCTTCGAACACTGAAGCTTTCTTT
NA,NA,15,TRBJ2-7,TRBV28,CASRDLRDGSYEQYF,TGTGCCAGCAGAGACCTCCGGGACGGATCCTACGAGCAGTACTTC
NA,NA,13,TRBJ2-6,TRBV3-1/TRBV3-2,CASNLGGANVLTF,TGTGCCAGCAATTTGGGTGGGGCCAACGTCCTGACTTTC
NA,TRBD1,15,TRBJ1-2,TRBV6-2/TRBV6-3,CASSYFTGESYGYTF,TGTGCCAGCAGTTACTTTACAGGGGAGAGTTATGGCTACACCTTC
NA,NA,17,TRBJ2-4,TRBV2,CASSELWGLRAKNIQYF,TGTGCCAGCAGTGAACTGTGGGGGCTGAGAGCCAAAAACATTCAGTACTTC
once,NA,15,TRBJ1-6,TRBV5-1,CASSFGPPDNSPLHF,TGCGCCAGCAGCTTTGGCCCACCGGATAATTCACCCCTCCACTTT
NA,NA,13,TRBJ1-1,TRBV28,CASSLGGNTEAFF,TGTGCCAGCAGTCTAGGAGGGAACACTGAAGCTTTCTTT
NA,TRBD1,15,TRBJ2-3,TRBV5-6,CASIGVGQGMDTQYF,TGTGCCAGCATCGGTGTGGGACAGGGTATGGATACGCAGTATTTT